A selection of T cell receptor beta chains follows, all from one sample in a study of blood T cell repertoires in COVID-19. Data came from immunoSEQ multiplex PCR; TCRdb stores just in-frame clones and leaves some out. Here the sample spans 300,000 or so clones, more than 85% being singletons. Sample: peripheral blood. These receptors were collected from a woman aged 25 to 39 with COVID-19, enrolled during active disease. CDR3s include the opening cysteine and the closing phenylalanine or tryptophan. Each record gives: D gene, clone size, V gene, J gene, CDR3 DNA, CDR3 protein. D genes are given only for firm matches. Size tells how often a clone was seen (once, few, many) or the class of an expanded clone, and some rows leave it out.

>NA|NA|TRBV3-1/TRBV3-2|TRBJ2-1
TGTGCCAGCAGCCAGGCCGACAATGAGCAGTTCTTC
CASSQADNEQFF
>TRBD1|NA|TRBV3-1/TRBV3-2|TRBJ1-1
TGTGCCAGCAGCCCTTCTTGGACAGGGGGGCTGAACACTGAAGCTTTCTTT
CASSPSWTGGLNTEAFF
>TRBD1|NA|TRBV18|TRBJ2-1
TGTGCCAGCTCACCAGTCGAAGGGCAGGGGGTCTACAATGAGCAGTTCTTC
CASSPVEGQGVYNEQFF
>TRBD1|NA|TRBV2|TRBJ2-5
TGTGCCAGCAGTGAAGTAAGGGGGCTAGGGGAGACCCAGTACTTC
CASSEVRGLGETQYF
>TRBD2|NA|TRBV19|TRBJ2-7
TGTGCCAGTAGTCCCGGACTAGCGGGGGGCTACGAGCAGTACTTC
CASSPGLAGGYEQYF
>NA|NA|TRBV11-2|TRBJ1-2
TGTGCCAGCAGCTTAATCGGGTCCCACACCTTC
CASSLIGSHTF
>TRBD1|NA|TRBV15|TRBJ1-5
TGTGCCACCAGCATCGGGACAGGGAATCAGCCCCAGCATTTT
CATSIGTGNQPQHF
>NA|NA|TRBV18|TRBJ1-5
TGTGCCAGCTCATTTAGGACGGAGGGGTCTAGCAATCAGCCCCAGCATTTT
CASSFRTEGSSNQPQHF
>TRBD1|NA|TRBV18|TRBJ1-3
TGTGCCAGCTCACCGGGACAGGGGGCGCGTGGAAACACCATATATTTT
CASSPGQGARGNTIYF
>NA|NA|TRBV7-2|TRBJ2-5
TGTGCCAGCAGCCCCGTGAGCCAAGAGACCCAGTACTTC
CASSPVSQETQYF
>TRBD2|NA|TRBV5-1|TRBJ2-5
TGCGCCAGCAGCCCCGGACTAGCGGAGTCATGGAAGTACTTC
CASSPGLAESWKYF
>TRBD1|NA|TRBV15|TRBJ2-1
TGTGCCACCAGCCGAGACAGGGGGTCCAACAATGAGCAGTTCTTC
CATSRDRGSNNEQFF
>NA|few|TRBV30|TRBJ2-7
TGTGCCTGGAGTATAGGGGCGGACGGAAGCGAGCAGTACTTC
CAWSIGADGSEQYF
>TRBD1|NA|TRBV5-6|TRBJ2-7
TGTGCCAGCAGCTTCGGGACAGGGGACTACGAGCAGTACTTC
CASSFGTGDYEQYF
>NA|NA|TRBV10-1|TRBJ2-1
TGCGCCAGCAGTGCCCGGGAGAACAATGAGCAGTTCTTC
CASSARENNEQFF
>NA|NA|TRBV2|TRBJ2-5
TGTGCCAGCAGTGAATTCCAGTCCTCTCCGGGGCAAGAGACCCAGTACTTC
CASSEFQSSPGQETQYF